This T cell receptor beta chain is drawn from a study of blood T cell repertoires in COVID-19. Trimming pared 0 bases from V and 0 bases from J, leaving 11 bases between. This CDR3 region has 16 residues. Germline-derived CDR1 and CDR2 are MNHEY and SVGAGI. Authors' analysis steps: Estimation of nucleated cell counts relied on the amplification of reference gene primers. The protocol was immunoSEQ multiplex PCR, while the TCRdb copy is restricted to in-frame clones and leaves out a portion. V, J and clone size were drawn from that table, and D and trimming were deduced from the DNA. Of 210,000 or so clones detected, over 75% appear once; the ten largest clones hold 2.5% to 3.5%.

This TCR was sampled from a woman at least 80 years old with active or convalescent COVID-19. The chain recombines TRBV6-5 with TRBJ1-1, with a weak D call TRBD1 (5 bases). Material for sequencing was peripheral blood. CDR3 nucleotides: TGTGCCAGCAGTTACTCGATTAACAGGATGAACACTGAAGCTTTCTTT. Amino acid sequence: CASSYSINRMNTEAFF.